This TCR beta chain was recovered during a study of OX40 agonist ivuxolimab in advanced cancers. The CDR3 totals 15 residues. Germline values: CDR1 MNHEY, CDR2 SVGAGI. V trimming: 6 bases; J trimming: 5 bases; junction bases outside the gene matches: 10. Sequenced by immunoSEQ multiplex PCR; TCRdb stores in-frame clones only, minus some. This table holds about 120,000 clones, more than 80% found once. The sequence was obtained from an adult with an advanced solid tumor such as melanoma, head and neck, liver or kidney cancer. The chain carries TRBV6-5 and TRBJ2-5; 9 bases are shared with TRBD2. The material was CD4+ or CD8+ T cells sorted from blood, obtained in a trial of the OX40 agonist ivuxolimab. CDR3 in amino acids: CASRAARGGVETQYF. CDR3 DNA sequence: TGTGCCAGCAGAGCGGCGCGGGGGGGCGTCGAGACCCAGTACTTC.